This record looks at one TCR beta chain sequence and its context. The data are from a study of OX40 agonist ivuxolimab in advanced cancers. Study-wide background: It was ivuxolimab, an agonistic anti-OX40 (CD134) antibody, that patients were treated with.

V shed 1 base and J 2 bases; nucleotides not matched to a gene: 1. Germline V gene lookup returns CDR1 MGHDK and CDR2 SYGVNS. The CDR3 extends over 14 amino acids. Using immunoSEQ multiplex PCR, the repertoire was profiled, and TCRdb retains in-frame clones only, with some absent. The sample has about 70,000 clones, about 91% seen once. The V and J genes are TRBV25-1 and TRBJ2-7; 8 positions match TRBD1. Here the sequenced sample was CD4+ or CD8+ T cells sorted from blood, taken in a trial of the OX40 agonist ivuxolimab. The receptor was isolated from an adult with an advanced solid tumor such as melanoma, head and neck, liver or kidney cancer. The CDR3 coding sequence is TGTGCCAGCAGTGAATGGACAGGGACCTACGAGCAGTACTTC. It encodes CASSEWTGTYEQYF.